The clone carrying this TCR beta chain was recorded many times. The antigen remains unidentified. This sample stems from a study of regulatory T cells in long-lasting Graves disease. Points from the study as a whole: Comparison showed that persistent patients shared more public clonotypes (roughly 2,500) than new patients (nearly 1,000). Repertoires from persistent disease leaned toward TRBV28, TRBJ1-2 and TRBJ2-5.

The V end was cut by 3 bases, the J end by 9 bases, with 12 bases between. Per the germline V gene, CDR1 is ENHRY and CDR2 is SYGVKD. The CDR3 is 13 amino acids. Time point: persistent/refractory GD, antithyroid drugs over 5 years with positive TRAb. TCR sequences were obtained from RNA taken from PBMCs. Combining iRepertoire HTBI primers with Arm-PCR of CDR3 regions, the authors built TCR beta libraries. TCRdb ran MiXCR on the multiplex PCR reads and lists one entry per CDR3 protein. The sample gives 350,000 to 450,000 distinct CDR3 sequences, approximately 25% of which show up once; 25% to 35% is in the top ten.

The chain joins TRBV10-3 to TRBJ1-5; D ambiguous. The sample was peripheral blood mononuclear cells (PBMCs), taken when the disease was refractory, from a patient treated with antithyroid drugs. The sequence came from a woman aged 35 to 49 with Graves disease. In DNA form, the CDR3 reads TGTGCCATCAGTGACGGGTTGATCAGGCCCCAGCATTTT. Translating it yields CAISDGLIRPQHF.